Given below is one T cell receptor beta chain in context. Antigen specificity is unknown. Survey level was the resolution at which the v3.0 immunoSEQ assay ran. The repertoire was sequenced with immunoSEQ multiplex PCR; TCRdb's copy has only in-frame clones and lacks some. The sample records tens of thousands of clones, around 81% being singletons. The entry originates in a study of long-term antiretroviral therapy in people with HIV. Germline CDR1 and CDR2: MNHNS and SASEGT. V was shortened by 2 bases and J by 5 bases, with 18 bases between the two germline ends. This CDR3 is built from 16 residues. Points from the study as a whole: Specimen acquisition occurred between about 2004 and 2017, potentially under older ART regimens. Repertoires from HIV showed CDR3 length ranges narrower than those of controls.

The sequencing used unsorted PBMCs, collected 1.5 years after starting antiretroviral therapy. The clonotype originates from a man aged 25-45 years with HIV. The chain employs TRBV6-1 and TRBJ1-1; the D gene is possibly TRBD1 (6 bases). The CDR3 loop is CASSENRVGYRTEAFF. As DNA, the CDR3 is TGTGCCAGCAGTGAAAACAGGGTAGGGTATCGGACTGAAGCTTTCTTT.